A single sample gave rise to the 21 T cell receptor beta chains below, sequenced in a study of T-cell reconstitution after alpha-beta-depleted transplantation in children. TCRbeta library preparation incorporated unique molecular identifiers. TCRdb processed the PCR reads anew with MiXCR; each CDR3 protein has one entry. Seen here are 200,000 or so distinct CDR3 sequences, just under 6.5% observed once, and the top ten hold roughly 4.7%. Here the sequenced sample was PBMCs, taken before TCRalphabeta/CD19-depleted stem cell transplant. The origin of the receptors is a girl less than two years old with combined immunodeficiency, due to receive a stem cell transplant.

In this sample, this clonotype turned up many times. The chain links TRBV20-1 to TRBJ1-2, with 7 bases lining up with TRBD1. The germline CDR1 and CDR2 sequences are DFQATT and SNEGSKA (reference sequence). J lost 3 bases, V lost 7 bases, and 8 bases had no gene match. The CDR3 consists of 13 residues. In DNA, the CDR3 is TGCAGTGATAAAGCCCAGGGGGACTATGGCTACACCTTC. Protein product: CSDKAQGDYGYTF.

In its sample, this clonotype was seen many times. V is TRBV7-2 and J is TRBJ2-5; maybe TRBD1 (6 bases). The V end lost 3 bases, the J end lost 0 bases, and 11 bases lay between the germline ends. The CDR3 covers 15 residues. Germline loops: CDR1 SGHTA, CDR2 FQGNSA. The CDR3 is CASSFWTANQETQYF. The CDR3 DNA follows: TGTGCCAGCAGCTTTTGGACAGCCAACCAAGAGACCCAGTACTTC. Full variable domain (remainder filled in from reference TRBV7-2 and TRBJ2-5): GAGVSQSPSNKVTEKGKDVELRCDPISGHTALYWYRQSLGQGLEFLIYFQGNSAPDKSGLPSDRFSAERTGGSVSTLTIQRTQQEDSAVYLCASSFWTANQETQYFGPGTRLLVL.

In this sample, this clonotype turned up many times. The gene calls are TRBV4-1 and TRBJ1-1; no definite D call. V was shortened by 6 bases and J by 3 bases, with 11 bases between the two germline ends. This CDR3 contains 13 residues. Germline-derived CDR1 and CDR2 are MGHRA and YSYEKL. Here the CDR3 reads CASSRIGDTEAFF. In DNA form, the CDR3 reads TGCGCCAGCAGTCGGATCGGCGACACTGAAGCTTTCTTT.

Only a few counts were recorded for this clonotype. The genes are TRBV28 and TRBJ2-1, with D possibly being TRBD2 (6 bases). CDR3 length: 16 residues. Trimming stripped 6 bases from V and 2 bases from J, with 17 bases between. Germline CDR1 is MDHEN and CDR2 is SYDVKM. The CDR3 DNA reads as TGTGCCAGCAGGAACATCGGGAGTAAGACCTACAATGAGCAGTTCTTC. Protein: CASRNIGSKTYNEQFF.

This clonotype was detected many times. This chain links TRBV12-3 or TRBV12-4 with TRBJ1-1; no definite D call. Trimming cost V 6 bases and J 4 bases, with 21 bases left between them. The CDR3 length is 16 residues. The CDR3 region is CASSSTPASEGTEAFF. For the CDR3, the DNA is TGTGCCAGCAGCAGTACCCCGGCGTCAGAGGGCACTGAAGCTTTCTTT.

This clonotype was detected many times. The chain recombines TRBV7-6 with TRBJ2-7; D gene uncertain. This CDR3 contains 13 residues. Between the trimmed V and J ends, which lost 8 bases and 4 bases, there was a span of 15 bases. Germline CDR1 SGHVS, CDR2 FNYEAQ. CDR3 nucleotide sequence: TGTGCCAGCTCAATCCAGGACGAGTACGAGCAGTACTTC. It encodes CASSIQDEYEQYF.

This clonotype has a count of ten or more. The genes are TRBV20-1 and TRBJ2-7, with D possibly called TRBD1 or TRBD2 (5 bases each). Germline V CDR1 and CDR2: DFQATT, SNEGSKA (reference sequence). Trimming removed 1 base at V and 2 bases at J, with 15 bases between. CDR3 length equals 15 residues. The CDR3 here is CSARVVSVGAYEQYF. CDR3 DNA: TGCAGTGCTAGAGTCGTAAGCGTGGGGGCCTACGAGCAGTACTTC.

This clonotype was seen repeatedly, ten times or more. V and J are TRBV20-1 and TRBJ1-2, with no clear D. The V end lost 6 bases, the J end lost 7 bases, and 27 bases lay between the germline ends. Germline CDR1 reads DFQATT; CDR2 reads SNEGSKA (reference sequence). The CDR3 is 16 amino acids. CDR3 in DNA: TGCAGTGCGCGGCCGCGGATAGGCCCTATTCCCTCTGGCTACACCTTC. Protein product: CSARPRIGPIPSGYTF.

At least ten counts were recorded for this clonotype. The chain uses TRBV24-1 and TRBJ2-1; no firm D call. The CDR3 loop spans 13 amino acids. Germline assignment: CDR1 KGHDR and CDR2 SFDVKD. V shed 0 bases and J shed 13 bases, with 12 bases lying between them. The CDR3 coding sequence is TGTGCCACCAGTGATTTGGGTGAGGTATCCCAGTTCTTC. Its protein product is CATSDLGEVSQFF.

In this sample, this clonotype turned up many times. V gene TRBV4-2 combines with J gene TRBJ2-3, with unresolved D. This CDR3 contains 15 residues. The germline V gene encodes CDR1 LGHNA and CDR2 YNFKEQ. V was cut by 3 bases and J by 0 bases, with 10 bases left in between. The CDR3: CASSQGLTSTDTQYF. CDR3 DNA: TGTGCCAGCAGCCAGGGTCTTACAAGCACAGATACGCAGTATTTT.

This clonotype was observed at least ten times. The CDR3: CSALGQVGTGELFF. The CDR3 bases are TGCAGTGCTCTAGGACAGGTTGGAACCGGGGAGCTGTTTTTT. The chain joins TRBV20-1 to TRBJ2-2; TRBD1 matches at 7 bases. CDR1 DFQATT and CDR2 SNEGSKA come from the germline V gene (reference sequence). There are 14 residues in the CDR3. V dropped 5 bases and J dropped 5; count of bases not matched to a gene: 8.

This clonotype was detected many times. The chain has TRBV29-1 and TRBJ1-2, with 7 bases aligning to TRBD1. Germline V gene data show CDR1 as SQVTM and CDR2 as ANQGSEA. V shed 5 bases, J shed 6 bases, and the junction held 12 bases outside the gene matches. The CDR3 extends over 14 amino acids. The CDR3 reads CSVRRDDRVDGYTF. CDR3 nucleotides: TGCAGCGTTCGCCGCGACGACAGGGTGGATGGCTACACCTTC.

This clonotype was recorded many times. The chain is built from TRBV12-3 or TRBV12-4 and TRBJ2-7; D is perhaps TRBD2 (5 bases). The CDR3 consists of 16 residues. The ends were cut back, 4 bases at V and 6 bases at J, with 22 bases in the middle. CDR3 protein: CASSYTGLPAMFEQYF. CDR3 nucleotide sequence: TGTGCCAGCAGTTATACTGGACTTCCTGCTATGTTCGAGCAGTACTTC.

This clonotype was seen many times. The V gene is TRBV6-2 or TRBV6-3, the J gene TRBJ1-2; 9 positions match TRBD1. CDR3 size: 18 residues. The V gene end was trimmed by 7 bases and the J gene end by 6 bases; junction bases not matched to a gene: 21. Per germline, CDR1 MNHEY and CDR2 SVGEGT. The CDR3 region is CASTHFGGQGVSLHGYTF. In DNA form, the CDR3 reads TGTGCCAGCACCCATTTCGGGGGACAGGGCGTTTCGTTGCATGGCTACACCTTC.

This chain connects TRBV13 to TRBJ1-1; possible D gene TRBD1, 5 bases. V lost 5 bases to trimming and J lost 7 bases, with 11 bases between them. Germline V gene data show CDR1 as PRHDT and CDR2 as FYEKMQ (reference sequence). There are 12 residues in the CDR3. The CDR3: CASSRDSLEAFF. Written as DNA, the CDR3 is TGTGCCAGCAGCCGCGACAGCCTTGAAGCTTTCTTT.

This clonotype came up many times. The V call is TRBV29-1, the J call TRBJ2-3; a weak D match, TRBD2 (6 bases). Germline loops: CDR1 SQVTM, CDR2 ANQGSEA. Deletions cut 1 base from V and 6 bases from J, with 17 bases between. The CDR3 extends over 15 amino acids. The CDR3 spells CSVEVGREEWDTQYF. CDR3 coding DNA: TGCAGCGTTGAAGTAGGCAGGGAGGAATGGGATACGCAGTATTTT.

This clonotype was recorded many times. J is TRBJ2-4 and V is TRBV4-1; the D gene is possibly TRBD2 (6 bases). This CDR3 has 16 residues. Between the trimmed V and J ends, which lost 1 base and 0 bases, there was a span of 10 bases. Germline V gene data show CDR1 as MGHRA and CDR2 as YSYEKL. The CDR3 region has the DNA TGCGCCAGCAGCCAAGGGGGGACTTTAGCCAAAAACATTCAGTACTTC. Amino acids: CASSQGGTLAKNIQYF.

This clonotype appeared many times. This chain uses TRBV9 with TRBJ2-7, with 10 nucleotides matching TRBD1. Germline loops: CDR1 SGDLS, CDR2 YYNGEE. The CDR3 is made up of 15 amino acids. V shed 4 bases and J 3 bases; nucleotides not matched to a gene: 7. The chain's CDR3 is CASSTQGQGIYEQYF. The CDR3 DNA sequence: TGTGCCAGCAGCACCCAGGGACAGGGGATCTACGAGCAGTACTTC.

This clonotype showed up many times. This chain links TRBV12-3 or TRBV12-4 with TRBJ2-7; 7 bases line up with TRBD1. Trimming at V came to 6 bases and at J to 4 bases, leaving 3 bases not matched to a gene. The CDR3 sequence is 12 residues long. CDR3 loop: CASSIQGYEQYF. In DNA, the CDR3 is TGTGCCAGCAGCATACAGGGGTACGAGCAGTACTTC.

The chain carries TRBV3-1 and TRBJ2-5; 9 positions match TRBD2. The CDR3 runs 18 residues. The V gene's germline CDR1 is LGHDT and CDR2 YNNKEL (reference sequence). J gave up 3 bases and V 1 base, and 12 bases lay outside the gene matches. The CDR3: CASSQVSPLVAGEETQYF. DNA for the CDR3: TGTGCCAGCAGCCAAGTTTCCCCTTTGGTAGCGGGAGAAGAGACCCAGTACTTC.

This clonotype was observed at least ten times. This chain links TRBV28 with TRBJ2-7; TRBD2 matches at 12 bases. The CDR3 is made up of 15 amino acids. Germline V lookup: CDR1 MDHEN, CDR2 SYDVKM. Trimming took 5 bases from V and 5 from J; bases not matched to a gene: 7. The CDR3 coding sequence is TGTGCCAGCAGTCTACTACTAGCGGGAGGTAACGAGCAGTACTTC. This sequence encodes CASSLLLAGGNEQYF. The whole variable domain, filled in from reference TRBV28 and TRBJ2-7, reads DVKVTQSSRYLVKRTGEKVFLECVQDMDHENMFWYRQDPGLGLRLIYFSYDVKMKEKGDIPEGYSVSREKKERFSLILESASTNQTSMYLCASSLLLAGGNEQYFGPGTRLTVT.